This T cell receptor (beta chain) originates from a study of OX40 agonist ivuxolimab in advanced cancers. Study as a whole: The mean age was roughly 60 years, ranging from roughly 23 to 79, with about 87% of participants male.

Deletions cut 2 bases from V and 0 bases from J, with 8 bases between. The CDR3 has 14 amino acids. Germline V gene data show CDR1 as KGHSH and CDR2 as LQKENI. Data came from immunoSEQ multiplex PCR; TCRdb stores just in-frame clones and leaves some out. The sample carries about 61,000 clones, about 88% recorded once. With regard to this clone: Antigen specificity is unknown.

Study-level findings and limits: Averaged across samples, CD8+ T cells carried more expanded clones than CD4+ did. Low normalized clonal expansion also occurred in some nonresponding patients.

This receptor was taken from an adult with an advanced solid tumor such as melanoma, head and neck, liver or kidney cancer. Specimen: CD4+ or CD8+ T cells sorted from blood, collected in a trial of the OX40 agonist ivuxolimab. The chain employs TRBV18 and TRBJ2-7; maybe TRBD2 (6 bases). CDR3 sequence reads: CASSPVGSSYEQYF. The CDR3, as DNA: TGTGCCAGCTCACCAGTCGGGAGCTCCTACGAGCAGTACTTC.